This note documents a single TCR beta chain sequence. It lacks a known antigen. Per-base quality was not reported, and no clone a single base away is much larger than it. TCRbeta CDR3 regions were amplified from genomic DNA using the immunoSEQ Assay, a bias-controlled multiplex PCR. The study's own analysis went as follows. Within the assay, amplification of reference gene primers was used to estimate how many nucleated cells each sample contained. To quantify the absolute abundance of each unique TCRbeta CDR3 rearrangement, sequence reads were collapsed and filtered. For each sample, productive Simpson clonality was calculated by taking the square root of Simpson's diversity index across productive rearrangements. Not all clones reach the TCRdb copy of this immuneACCESS table, which keeps in-frame sequences only. Checked studies attribute under half of the gap to unresolved V genes and leave the rest unexplained. D and trimming come from the DNA, and the V and J calls and clone size come from that table. Counted in this sample were about 150,000 clones; roughly 80% of them appeared once. The ten top clones hold 4% to 5% of the sample.

Inclusive of the bounding cysteine and phenylalanine, the CDR3 is 13 residues long. Only CDR3 DNA remains: 39 bases, in frame from the first base. The germline V gene gives CDR1 as SGHRS and CDR2 as YFSETQ. Here V drops 5 bases and J drops 2 bases, and the junction holds 3 bases not matched to any gene. This entry belongs to a study of blood T cell repertoires in COVID-19 (dated by TCRdb to the early 2020s). A note on the overall study: Collaborator samples came from the United States, Italy and Spain and covered acute and convalescent phases of COVID-19. The material from the prospective study consisted of cDNA or gDNA derived from T cells, B-cell-depleted T cells, or PBMCs. The dataset comprised deeply sampled blood TCRbeta repertoires from subjects exposed to, actively infected with, or recovered from COVID-19. A freely available public database, intended as a resource for researchers studying the immune response to SARS-CoV-2, is where the repertoires were released. Samples were obtained from the ongoing ImmuneRACE study (first 160 participants) and from 1,000 to 1,500 subjects provided by 6 global collaborators. The sample metadata nearly always contained a de-identified subject ID, COVID-19 status, age in years and sex. HLA class I and class II types, where available, came from metadata supplied by the sample provider rather than from assay-based typing.

One collaborating source in Seattle enrolled patients during active infection and followed them longitudinally through the course of disease. Collaborating institutions collected whole blood in K2EDTA tubes following their own protocols. Collaborator samples were shipped for TCRbeta analysis as frozen whole blood, isolated PBMCs, or DNA extracted from either sample type. Study-level results and caveats: The amount of clinical and demographic metadata varied by source and participant and was provided uncurated.

The chain uses TRBV5-1 and TRBJ2-5, with 7 junctional bases fitting TRBD1. The specimen was peripheral blood. This clonotype was sampled from a woman aged 70-85 years with COVID-19, enrolled during active disease. Here the CDR3 is given as CASSLDRQETQYF. In nucleotides, the sequence is TGCGCCAGCAGTCTGGACAGGCAAGAGACCCAGTACTTC.